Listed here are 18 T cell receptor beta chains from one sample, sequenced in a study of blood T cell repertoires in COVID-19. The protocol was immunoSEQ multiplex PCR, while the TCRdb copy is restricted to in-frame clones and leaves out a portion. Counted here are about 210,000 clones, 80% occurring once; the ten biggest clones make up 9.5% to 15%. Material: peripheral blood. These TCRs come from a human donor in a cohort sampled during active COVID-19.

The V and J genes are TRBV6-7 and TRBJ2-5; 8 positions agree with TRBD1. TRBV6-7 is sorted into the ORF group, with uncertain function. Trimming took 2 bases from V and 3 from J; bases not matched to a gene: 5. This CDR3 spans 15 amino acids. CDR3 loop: CASSYGQGAKETQYF. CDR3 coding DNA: TGTGCCAGCAGTTACGGTCAGGGGGCTAAAGAGACCCAGTACTTC.

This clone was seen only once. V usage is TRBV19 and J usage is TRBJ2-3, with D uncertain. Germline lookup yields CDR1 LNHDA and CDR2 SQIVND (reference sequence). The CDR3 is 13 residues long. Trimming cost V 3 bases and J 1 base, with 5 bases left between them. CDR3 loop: CASSIFRTDTQYF. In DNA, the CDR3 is TGTGCCAGTAGTATCTTCCGCACAGATACGCAGTATTTT.

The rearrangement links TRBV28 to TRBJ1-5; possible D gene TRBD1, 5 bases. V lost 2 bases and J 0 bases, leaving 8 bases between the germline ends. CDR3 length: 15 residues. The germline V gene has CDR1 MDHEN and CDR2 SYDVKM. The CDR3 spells CASSLQGFSNQPQHF. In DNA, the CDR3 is TGTGCCAGCAGTTTACAGGGTTTTAGCAATCAGCCCCAGCATTTT.

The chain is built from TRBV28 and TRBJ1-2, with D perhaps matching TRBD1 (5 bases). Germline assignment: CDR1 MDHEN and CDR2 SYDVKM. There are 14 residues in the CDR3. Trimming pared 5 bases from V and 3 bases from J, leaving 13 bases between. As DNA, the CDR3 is TGTGCCAGCAGTCGACCTTCGGGGGACTATGGCTACACCTTC. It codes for CASSRPSGDYGYTF.

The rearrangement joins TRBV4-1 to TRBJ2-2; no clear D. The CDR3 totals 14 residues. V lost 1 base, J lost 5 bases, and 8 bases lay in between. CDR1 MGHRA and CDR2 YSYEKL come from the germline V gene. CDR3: CASSQGLATGELFF. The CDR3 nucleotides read TGCGCCAGCAGCCAAGGATTGGCTACCGGGGAGCTGTTTTTT.

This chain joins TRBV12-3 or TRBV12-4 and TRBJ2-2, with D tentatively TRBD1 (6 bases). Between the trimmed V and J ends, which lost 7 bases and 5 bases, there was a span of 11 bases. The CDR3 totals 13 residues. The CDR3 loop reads CASKLTGTGELFF. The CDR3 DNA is TGTGCCAGCAAACTCACAGGGACCGGGGAGCTGTTTTTT.

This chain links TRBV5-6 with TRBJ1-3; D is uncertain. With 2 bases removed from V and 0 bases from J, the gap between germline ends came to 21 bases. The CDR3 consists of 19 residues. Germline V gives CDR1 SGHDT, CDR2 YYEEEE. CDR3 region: CASSFPTPLTRGSGNTIYF. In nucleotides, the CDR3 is TGTGCCAGCAGCTTCCCGACACCTTTGACCCGGGGCTCTGGAAACACCATATATTTT.

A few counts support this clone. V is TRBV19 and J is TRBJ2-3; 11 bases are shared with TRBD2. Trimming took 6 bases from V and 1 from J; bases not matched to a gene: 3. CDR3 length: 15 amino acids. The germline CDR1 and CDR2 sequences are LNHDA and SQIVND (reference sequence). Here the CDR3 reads CASSRLAGRTDTQYF. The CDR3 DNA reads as TGTGCCAGTAGCCGACTAGCGGGACGCACAGATACGCAGTATTTT. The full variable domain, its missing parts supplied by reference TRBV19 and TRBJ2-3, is DGGITQSPKYLFRKEGQNVTLSCEQNLNHDAMYWYRQDPGQGLRLIYYSQIVNDFQKGDIAEGYSVSREKKESFPLTVTSAQKNPTAFYLCASSRLAGRTDTQYFGPGTRLTVL.

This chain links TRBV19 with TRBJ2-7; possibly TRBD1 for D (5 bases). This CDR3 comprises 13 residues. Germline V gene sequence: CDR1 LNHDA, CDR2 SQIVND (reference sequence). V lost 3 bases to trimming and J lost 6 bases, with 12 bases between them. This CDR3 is CASSMAQGAEQYF. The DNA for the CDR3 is TGTGCCAGTAGTATGGCCCAAGGGGCCGAGCAGTACTTC. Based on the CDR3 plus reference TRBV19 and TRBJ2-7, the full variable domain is DGGITQSPKYLFRKEGQNVTLSCEQNLNHDAMYWYRQDPGQGLRLIYYSQIVNDFQKGDIAEGYSVSREKKESFPLTVTSAQKNPTAFYLCASSMAQGAEQYFGPGTRLTVT.

CDR3 DNA sequence: TGCGCCAGCAGCCAAGATCAGGGACAGGCTTACAATGAGCAGTTCTTC. Protein product: CASSQDQGQAYNEQFF. The chain links TRBV4-3 to TRBJ2-1; TRBD1 aligns across 8 bases. Trimming at V came to 0 bases and at J to 4 bases, leaving 5 bases not matched to a gene. The CDR3 has 16 residues. The germline V gene encodes CDR1 LGHNA and CDR2 YSLEER.

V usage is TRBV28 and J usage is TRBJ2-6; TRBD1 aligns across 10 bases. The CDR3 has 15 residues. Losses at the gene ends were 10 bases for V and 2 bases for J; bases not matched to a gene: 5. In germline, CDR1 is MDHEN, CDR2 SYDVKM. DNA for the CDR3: TGTGCCACGACAGGGGGCGCCGCTGGGGCCAACGTCCTGACTTTC. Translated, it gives CATTGGAAGANVLTF.

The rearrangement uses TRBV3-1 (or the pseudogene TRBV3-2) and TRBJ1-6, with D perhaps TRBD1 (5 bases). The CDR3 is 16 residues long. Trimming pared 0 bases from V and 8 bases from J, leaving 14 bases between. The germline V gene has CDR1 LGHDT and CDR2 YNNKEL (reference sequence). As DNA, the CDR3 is TGTGCCAGCAGCCAAGATGCGGCCGGGGGAGATTCACCCCTCCACTTT. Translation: CASSQDAAGGDSPLHF.

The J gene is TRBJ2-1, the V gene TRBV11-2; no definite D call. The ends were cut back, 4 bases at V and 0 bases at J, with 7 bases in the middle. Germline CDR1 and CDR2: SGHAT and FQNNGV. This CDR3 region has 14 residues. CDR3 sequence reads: CASSSRSSYNEQFF. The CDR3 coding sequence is TGTGCCAGCAGCTCTAGGAGCTCCTACAATGAGCAGTTCTTC.

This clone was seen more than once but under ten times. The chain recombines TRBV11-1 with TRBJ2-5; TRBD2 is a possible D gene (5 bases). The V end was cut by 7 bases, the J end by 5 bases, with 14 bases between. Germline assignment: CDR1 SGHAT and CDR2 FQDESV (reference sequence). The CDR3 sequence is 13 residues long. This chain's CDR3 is CASTPEGAETQYF. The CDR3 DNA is TGTGCCAGCACTCCCGAGGGCGCGGAGACCCAGTACTTC.

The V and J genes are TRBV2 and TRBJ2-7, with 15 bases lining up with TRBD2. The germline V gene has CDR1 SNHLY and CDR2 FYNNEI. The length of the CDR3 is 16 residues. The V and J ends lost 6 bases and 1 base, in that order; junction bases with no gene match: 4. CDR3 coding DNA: TGTGCCAGCAGAATCGGGACTAGCGGGAGGTCCTACGAGCAGTACTTC. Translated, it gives CASRIGTSGRSYEQYF.

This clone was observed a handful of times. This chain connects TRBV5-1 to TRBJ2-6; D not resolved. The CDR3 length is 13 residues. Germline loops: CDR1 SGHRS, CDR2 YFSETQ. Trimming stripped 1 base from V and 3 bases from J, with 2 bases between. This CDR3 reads CASSLYGANVLTF. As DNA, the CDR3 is TGCGCCAGCAGCTTGTATGGGGCCAACGTCCTGACTTTC.

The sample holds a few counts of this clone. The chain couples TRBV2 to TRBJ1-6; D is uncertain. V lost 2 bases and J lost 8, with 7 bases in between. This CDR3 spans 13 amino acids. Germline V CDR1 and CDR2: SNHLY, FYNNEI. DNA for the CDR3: TGTGCCAGCAGTGAACTTCTCCATTCACCCCTCCACTTT. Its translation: CASSELLHSPLHF. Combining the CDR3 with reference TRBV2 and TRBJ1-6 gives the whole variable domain EPEVTQTPSHQVTQMGQEVILRCVPISNHLYFYWYRQILGQKVEFLVSFYNNEISEKSEIFDDQFSVERPDGSNFTLKIRSTKLEDSAMYFCASSELLHSPLHFGNGTRLTVT.

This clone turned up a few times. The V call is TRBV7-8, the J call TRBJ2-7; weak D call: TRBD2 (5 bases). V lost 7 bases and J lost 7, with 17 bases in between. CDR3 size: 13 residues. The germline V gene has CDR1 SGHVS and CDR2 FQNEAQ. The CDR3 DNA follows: TGTGCCAGCACCCTGAGAGAGGGAAGGGAGCAGTACTTC. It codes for CASTLREGREQYF. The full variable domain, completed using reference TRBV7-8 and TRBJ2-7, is GAGVSQSPRYKVAKRGQDVALRCDPISGHVSLFWYQQALGQGPEFLTYFQNEAQLDKSGLPSDRFFAERPEGSVSTLKIQRTQQEDSAVYLCASTLREGREQYFGPGTRLTVT.